These T cell receptor beta chains were read from a single sample in a study of shared clonotypes between healthy human individuals. Profiled with immunoSEQ multiplex PCR; TCRdb holds only in-frame clones, not every one. The top ten hold 0.36% of the sample, which has roughly 1,600,000 clones, just under 99% seen once. Sequencing was carried out using naive CD4+ T cells sorted from blood. The origin of the receptors is a man younger than 45 in good health. CDR3s include the opening cysteine and the closing phenylalanine or tryptophan. Fields, in order: clone size, V gene, J gene, CDR3 length, D gene, CDR3 DNA, CDR3 protein. D genes are given only for firm matches. Some rows have no size entry. The others give once, few or many, or a class for an expanded clone.

>.|TRBV7-2|TRBJ2-1|14|.
TGTGCCAGCAGCTTAAATGTCGGACCCAATGAGCAGTTCTTC
CASSLNVGPNEQFF
>.|TRBV28|TRBJ1-2|12|.
TGTGCCAGCAGTTTGGCGGGTGGGGGCTACACCTTC
CASSLAGGGYTF
>.|TRBV7-2|TRBJ2-1|18|TRBD2
TGTGCCAGCAGCTCCTTTCTCGGTGTGCGGGAGATGAGCAATGAGCAGTTCTTC
CASSSFLGVREMSNEQFF
>.|TRBV2|TRBJ2-1|13|TRBD1
TGTGCAAGCGAGACGGACAGGTACAATGAGCAGTTCTTC
CASETDRYNEQFF
>.|TRBV28|TRBJ2-7|13|.
TGTGCCAGCAGTTTAGGGGGGAGCTACGAGCAGTACTTC
CASSLGGSYEQYF
>.|TRBV4-2|TRBJ1-3|22|.
TGTGCCAGCAGCCCTTGGTGGGGGGGCAGGGTATCGCTCCATCGCTCTGGAAACACCATATATTTT
CASSPWWGGRVSLHRSGNTIYF
>.|TRBV9|TRBJ2-1|14|TRBD2
TGTGCCAGCAGCGAGACTAGCGGTAACAATGAGCAGTTCTTC
CASSETSGNNEQFF
>.|TRBV14|TRBJ1-1|15|.
TGTGCCAGCAGCCGCACAGGGTCCAGCGGGCATGAAGCTTTCTTT
CASSRTGSSGHEAFF
>once|TRBV5-6|TRBJ1-4|17|TRBD1
TGTGCCAGCAGCTTGGCCCGGGACAGGGGGCTATTCCGAAAACTGTTTTTT
CASSLARDRGLFRKLFF
>.|TRBV7-3|TRBJ2-1|19|.
TGTGCCAGCAGCTTTCTCCCCAAAGGAGCTCCAGGGTCCTACAATGAGCAGTTCTTC
CASSFLPKGAPGSYNEQFF
>once|TRBV7-9|TRBJ2-5|14|TRBD1
TGTGCCAGCAGCACTCACAGGGGGCGGGAGACCCAGTACTTC
CASSTHRGRETQYF
>.|TRBV10-1|TRBJ2-3|16|TRBD1
TGCGCCAGCAGTGAGAGGACAGGCGGAGGCACAGATACGCAGTATTTT
CASSERTGGGTDTQYF
>.|TRBV7-9|TRBJ2-2|17|TRBD1
TGTGCCAGCAGCTTAAGGTTACAGGGGAGTCGCACCGGGGAGCTGTTTTTT
CASSLRLQGSRTGELFF
>.|TRBV7-3|TRBJ2-3|16|TRBD2
TGTGCCAGCAGCTCCGGGACTAGCGGGAGAACAGATACGCAGTATTTT
CASSSGTSGRTDTQYF
>once|TRBV9|TRBJ2-2|17|TRBD2
TGTGCCAGCAGCGCGGGACTAGCGGGAGATTACACCGGGGAGCTGTTTTTT
CASSAGLAGDYTGELFF
>.|TRBV18|TRBJ1-5|14|.
TGTGCCAGCTCAGTTCGAAGGGGCAATCAGCCCCAGCATTTT
CASSVRRGNQPQHF
>.|TRBV28|TRBJ2-1|15|.
TGTGCCAGCAGTTTAGCCCCCCCTACGAACCGCGAGCAGTTCTTC
CASSLAPPTNREQFF
>.|TRBV10-3|TRBJ1-1|13|TRBD1
TGTGCCGGAGCCGGGACAGCTTACACTGAAGCTTTCTTT
CAGAGTAYTEAFF
>.|TRBV11-1|TRBJ2-7|16|TRBD2
TGTGCCAGCAGCACCCCTAGCGGGGCGCGCACCTACGAGCAGTACTTC
CASSTPSGARTYEQYF
>.|TRBV9|TRBJ2-5|14|.
TGTGCCAGCAGCGTTTCGGGACACCAAGAGACCCAGTACTTC
CASSVSGHQETQYF
>.|TRBV7-3|TRBJ2-7|13|.
TGTGCCAGCAGCTCACTAGTTCTCGACGAGCAGTACTTC
CASSSLVLDEQYF
>.|TRBV27|TRBJ2-3|13|.
TGTGCCAGCAACTCGGGTTTGACAGATACGCAGTATTTT
CASNSGLTDTQYF
>.|TRBV29-1|TRBJ1-5|12|.
TGCAGCGTTGAGTCCCCTCCTCAGCCCCAGCATTTT
CSVESPPQPQHF
>.|TRBV7-2|TRBJ2-1|13|.
TGTGCCAGCAGCTTATTAACGGTAAATGAGCAGTTCTTC
CASSLLTVNEQFF
>.|TRBV6-5|TRBJ2-1|12|.
TGTGCCAGCAGTTCAACCTACAATGAGCAGTTCTTC
CASSSTYNEQFF
>.|TRBV19|TRBJ2-5|14|TRBD1
TGTGCCAGTAGGGAGACAGGGGGACTCGAGACCCAGTACTTC
CASRETGGLETQYF
>.|TRBV28|TRBJ1-2|14|TRBD1
TGTGCCAGCAGTTTCGGGGACAGAAGTTCCCCCGTCACCTTC
CASSFGDRSSPVTF
>.|TRBV29-1|TRBJ2-3|15|TRBD2
TGCAGCGTTGATGGTTTGGGCGGGAGGACAGATACGCAGTATTTT
CSVDGLGGRTDTQYF
>.|TRBV10-3|TRBJ2-2|15|TRBD1
TGTGCCATCAGTGAGGGACAGGTTGGCACCGGGGAGCTGTTTTTT
CAISEGQVGTGELFF
>.|TRBV5-4|TRBJ1-3|14|.
TGTGCCAGCAGCTCTGGCAACTCTGGAAACACCATATATTTT
CASSSGNSGNTIYF
>once|TRBV7-9|TRBJ2-7|14|TRBD2
TGTGCCAGCAGTCTAGCGGGAGTCGCCTACGAGCAGTACTTC
CASSLAGVAYEQYF